This T cell receptor beta chain was captured in a study of tumor and adjacent non-tumor tissue in lung cancer. About the research overall: The cohort had around twelve adenocarcinoma, 2 squamous cell and 1 small cell patients. Broader study findings: Normal lung showed higher cumulative top 100 clone frequency than tumor.

Three rounds of nested PCR, following a modified ARM-PCR protocol, produced the TCRbeta library. MiXCR, run by TCRdb on the multiplex PCR reads, gives a single entry per CDR3 protein. The sample lists approximately 62,000 distinct CDR3 sequences; about 61% were seen once. Points on this clonotype: The antigen remains unidentified.

This sample's RNA came from whole unsorted tissue. This non-tumor lung sample came from over 3 cm beyond the tumor edge. Between August and November 2014, newly diagnosed, chemotherapy-naive lung cancer patients underwent thoracic surgery in China. The V segment lost 5 bases and the J segment 2 bases; nucleotides outside the gene matches: 6. Germline CDR1 KGHDR, CDR2 SFDVKD. This CDR3 spans 16 amino acids. The source of this sequence is a man between 65 and 79 years old with non-small cell lung cancer. Sequenced input: distant non-tumor lung tissue. This chain joins TRBV24-1 and TRBJ2-2; 8 nucleotides match TRBD2. The CDR3: CATSAPSGGNTGELFF. In nucleotides, the CDR3 is TGTGCCACCAGTGCTCCCAGCGGGGGTAACACCGGGGAGCTGTTTTTT.